Reported below is one TCR beta chain. Its antigen remains unidentified. Genomic DNA came from blood conventional CD4+ T cells gated CD25-low CD127-high. This CDR3 is built from 18 residues. The J segment lost 4 bases and the V segment lost 5 bases, leaving 16 bases of the junction unmatched. CDR1 and CDR2 (germline): SGHTA, FQGTGA. Profiled with immunoSEQ multiplex PCR; TCRdb holds only in-frame clones, not every one. The sample lists approximately 21,000 clones, 95% to 96% occurring once. This sample is part of a study of regulatory and conventional T cells in RAG deficiency. General study findings and limits: Omenn syndrome and CID/AS patients had roughly 100-fold fewer unique Treg TCR beta sequences, versus approximately 10-fold elsewhere. Shannon entropy fell and Simpson indices rose in RAG-deficient patients. Shorter CDR3s in all patient subsets; >90% Treg-Tconv overlap in Omenn.

These data are also associated with another study on regulatory T cells. This second study notes: The primer mix had 52 TRBV and 13 TRBJ primers. In patients, unique TRB V-J pairs were restricted and V/J usage skewed, especially in Tregs.

This clonotype was obtained from a human donor in good health. V is TRBV7-3 and J is TRBJ1-2; 10 bases match TRBD1. Sequenced input: CD25- CD4+ T cells sorted from blood. CDR3 loop: CASSNRGGQGLPGYGYTF. The CDR3 DNA reads as TGTGCCAGCAGCAATCGGGGGGGACAGGGGTTGCCTGGCTATGGCTACACCTTC.